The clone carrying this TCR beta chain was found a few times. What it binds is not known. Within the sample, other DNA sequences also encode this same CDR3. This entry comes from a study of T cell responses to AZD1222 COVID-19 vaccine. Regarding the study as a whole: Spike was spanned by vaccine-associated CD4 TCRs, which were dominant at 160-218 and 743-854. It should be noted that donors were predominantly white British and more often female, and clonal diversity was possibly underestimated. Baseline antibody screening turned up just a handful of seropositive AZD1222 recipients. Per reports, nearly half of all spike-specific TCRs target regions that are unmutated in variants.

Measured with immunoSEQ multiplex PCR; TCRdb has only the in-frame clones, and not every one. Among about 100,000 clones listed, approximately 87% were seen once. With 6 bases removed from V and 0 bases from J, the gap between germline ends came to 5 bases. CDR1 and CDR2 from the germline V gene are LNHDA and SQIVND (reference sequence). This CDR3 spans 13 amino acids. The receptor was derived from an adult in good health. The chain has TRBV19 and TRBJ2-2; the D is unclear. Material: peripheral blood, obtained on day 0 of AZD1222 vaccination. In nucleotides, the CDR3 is TGTGCCAGTAGCAATCCGAACACCGGGGAGCTGTTTTTT. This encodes CASSNPNTGELFF.